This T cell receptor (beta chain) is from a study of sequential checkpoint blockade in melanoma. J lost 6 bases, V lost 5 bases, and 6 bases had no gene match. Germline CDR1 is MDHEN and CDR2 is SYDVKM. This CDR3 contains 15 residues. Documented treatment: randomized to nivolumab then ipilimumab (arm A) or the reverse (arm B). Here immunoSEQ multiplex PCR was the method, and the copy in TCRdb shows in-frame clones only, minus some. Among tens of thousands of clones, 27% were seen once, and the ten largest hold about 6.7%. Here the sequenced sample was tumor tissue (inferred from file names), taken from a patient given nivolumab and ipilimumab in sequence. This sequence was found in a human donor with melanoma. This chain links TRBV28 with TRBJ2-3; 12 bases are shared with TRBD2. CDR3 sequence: CASSLTSGGDDTQYF. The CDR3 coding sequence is TGTGCCAGCAGTCTGACTAGCGGGGGCGACGATACGCAGTATTTT.